What follows are 5 T cell receptor beta chains derived from one specimen sequenced in a study of blood T cell repertoires in COVID-19. The repertoire was sequenced with immunoSEQ multiplex PCR; TCRdb's copy has only in-frame clones and lacks some. The table has about 440,000 clones, more than 85% seen once. Sample: peripheral blood. The receptors stem from a woman younger than 45 with acute or convalescent COVID-19.

The chain combines TRBV28 with TRBJ2-3; D may be TRBD1 (6 bases). This CDR3 has 20 amino acids. V shed 6 bases and J shed 1 base, with 29 bases lying between them. CDR1 is MDHEN and CDR2 is SYDVKM in the germline V gene. Here the CDR3 reads CASRGQSNTYGYLGTDTQYF. DNA of the CDR3: TGTGCCAGCAGAGGACAGAGTAACACCTACGGTTATCTGGGCACAGATACGCAGTATTTT.

The chain combines TRBV15 with TRBJ1-5, with D maybe TRBD1 (5 bases). Trimming took 4 bases from V and 4 from J, leaving 14 bases between them. Germline V lookup: CDR1 LNHNV, CDR2 YYDKDF (reference sequence). The CDR3 runs to 15 residues. Here the CDR3 DNA reads TGTGCCACCAGCATATCGGACACGCTAAATCAGCCCCAGCATTTT. Its protein product is CATSISDTLNQPQHF. The full variable domain, its missing parts supplied by reference TRBV15 and TRBJ1-5, is DAMVIQNPRYQVTQFGKPVTLSCSQTLNHNVMYWYQQKSSQAPKLLFHYYDKDFNNEADTPDNFQSRRPNTSFCFLDIRSPGLGDTAMYLCATSISDTLNQPQHFGDGTRLSIL.

V gene TRBV7-9 combines with J gene TRBJ2-5; 9 nucleotides agree with TRBD1. The junction had 12 bases not matched to a gene; V was cut back by 6 bases and J by 1 base. The CDR3 length is 17 residues. Germline-derived CDR1 and CDR2 are SEHNR and FQNEAQ (reference sequence). The CDR3 DNA is TGTGCCAGCAGTTTCGGACGGACAGGGGTTTCCCAAGAGACCCAGTACTTC. It translates to CASSFGRTGVSQETQYF.

This chain uses TRBV5-4 with TRBJ1-1; D might be TRBD1 (6 bases). The CDR3 sequence is 13 residues long. The germline CDR1 and CDR2 sequences are SGHNT and YYREEE (reference sequence). V lost 6 bases to trimming and J lost 7 bases, with 16 bases between them. CDR3 coding DNA: TGTGCCAGCACCCGGAAGGGGGATAATGAAGCTTTCTTT. It yields the protein CASTRKGDNEAFF.

The chain joins TRBV6-5 to TRBJ1-2, with D possibly TRBD1 on 5 matching bases. The CDR3 has 15 amino acids. Trimming cost V 6 bases and J 6 bases, with 20 bases left between them. Germline CDR1 is MNHEY and CDR2 is SVGAGI. The CDR3 region has the DNA TGTGCCAGCAGGAGAAAGGCTGGGGGAGGGCATGGCTACACCTTC. Its protein is CASRRKAGGGHGYTF.